This TCR beta chain was recorded in a study of regulatory T cells in long-lasting Graves disease. Arm-PCR of CDR3 regions and iRepertoire HTBI primers were used to build TCR beta libraries. TCRdb reprocessed the multiplex PCR reads with MiXCR, giving one entry per CDR3 protein. In the table there are just over 600,000 distinct CDR3 sequences, 16% of which are singletons. At least ten counts were recorded for this clonotype. The antigen remains unidentified. Trimming shortened V by 2 bases and J by 4 bases, and 14 bases separated the two germline ends. The germline V gene has CDR1 KGHSH and CDR2 LQKENI. The CDR3 is 15 residues long. Findings and caveats of the study: Limited sample numbers may have lowered accuracy. Between persistent patients, roughly 2,600 public clonotypes were shared, exceeding the roughly 920 shared between new patients. Persistent Graves' patients showed less TCR diversity than newly diagnosed ones.

The time point: newly diagnosed GD, antithyroid drugs for less than 3 months. PBMC-derived RNA was used for the TCR library. The sample also formed part of further work on T cells in Graves' hyperthyroidism and ophthalmopathy. Per that study: Researchers barred patients who had uncontrolled infection, other autoimmune disease, pregnancy or lactation.

The specimen was peripheral blood mononuclear cells (PBMCs), collected at new diagnosis, from a patient treated with antithyroid drugs. The origin of this receptor is a woman aged 25 to 39 with Graves disease. The chain joins TRBV18 to TRBJ1-2, with unresolved D. The DNA for the CDR3 is TGTGCCAGCTCACCATACTCAGACAAAGGCTATGGCTACACCTTC. The encoded protein is CASSPYSDKGYGYTF.